What follows are 23 T cell receptor beta chains derived from one specimen sequenced in a study of regulatory T cells in long-lasting Graves disease. This sample's time point: newly diagnosed GD, antithyroid drugs for less than 3 months. RNA isolated from PBMCs was used to make the TCR library. Assembly of TCR beta libraries relied on iRepertoire HTBI primers together with Arm-PCR of CDR3 regions. TCRdb used MiXCR to reprocess the multiplex PCR reads, holding one entry per CDR3 protein. The sample includes 250,000 to 300,000 distinct CDR3 sequences, 15% to 20% seen only once; the top ten take 12% to 15%. These data are also associated with another study on T cells in Graves' hyperthyroidism and ophthalmopathy.

The sequences come from peripheral blood mononuclear cells (PBMCs), collected at new diagnosis, from a patient treated with antithyroid drugs. These receptors originate from a woman aged 25 to 45 with Graves disease.

This clonotype has at least ten counts. V usage is TRBV20-1 and J usage is TRBJ1-2; D remains unclear. This CDR3 is 13 amino acids long. CDR1 DFQATT and CDR2 SNEGSKA come from the germline V gene (reference sequence). CDR3 nucleotide sequence: TGCAGCGCCTTTTCCCCATTGAACTATGGCTACACCTTC. Protein product: CSAFSPLNYGYTF.

A few counts support this clonotype. Relative to the germline gene, one junction end is altered; a read error may explain this. This chain links TRBV19 with TRBJ2-1; D is unclear. Germline values: CDR1 LNHDA, CDR2 SQIVND (reference sequence). This CDR3 is built from 15 residues. The CDR3, as DNA: TGTGCCAGTAGTTATCTCCAGTCACTCAGGTATGAACAGTTCTTC. It codes for CASSYLQSLRYEQFF.

This clonotype occurred many times. V is TRBV9 and J is TRBJ2-5, with TRBD2 matching 10 bases. CDR1 SGDLS and CDR2 YYNGEE come from the germline V gene. Trimming took 0 bases from V and 5 from J; bases not matched to a gene: 7. CDR3 length: 16 residues. The CDR3 sequence is CASSVGTSGAVETQYF. The DNA for the CDR3 is TGTGCCAGCAGCGTAGGTACTAGCGGGGCGGTGGAGACCCAGTACTTC.

In this sample, this clonotype turned up many times. The J gene is TRBJ2-1, the V gene TRBV7-8, with D unresolved. Trimming removed 5 bases at V and 0 bases at J, with 11 bases between. Per the germline V gene, CDR1 is SGHVS and CDR2 is FQNEAQ. The CDR3 contains 15 residues. The chain's CDR3 is CASSQLPSSYNEQFF. The CDR3 nucleotides are TGTGCCAGCAGCCAACTCCCGAGCTCCTACAATGAGCAGTTCTTC.

This clonotype was observed many times. The genes are TRBV3-1 and TRBJ2-5; D is possibly TRBD2 (6 bases). CDR3 length equals 14 residues. The V gene's germline CDR1 is LGHDT and CDR2 YNNKEL (reference sequence). Between the trimmed V and J ends, which lost 4 bases and 5 bases, there was a span of 14 bases. The CDR3, as DNA: TGTGCCAGCAGCCCCATTCGGGGGAGGGAGACCCAGTACTTC. Translated, it gives CASSPIRGRETQYF.

This clonotype was seen repeatedly, ten times or more. The chain links TRBV7-9 to TRBJ1-1; no firm D call. V was clipped by 5 bases and J by 0 bases, with 10 bases between them. The CDR3 covers 14 residues. Per the germline V gene, CDR1 is SEHNR and CDR2 is FQNEAQ (reference sequence). The CDR3 DNA sequence: TGTGCCAGCAGCATAAACGCTATGAACACTGAAGCTTTCTTT. Translation gives CASSINAMNTEAFF.

This clonotype was picked up a small number of times. The CDR3 nucleotides read TGTGCCAGTAGTATAGCTAGTCCGGGCTACGAGCAGTACTTC. Amino acids: CASSIASPGYEQYF. The chain carries TRBV19 and TRBJ2-7; D unclear. Per the germline V gene, CDR1 is LNHDA and CDR2 is SQIVND (reference sequence). Trimming took off 1 base at V and 3 bases at J, with 10 bases between the two ends. The CDR3 sequence is 14 residues long.

This clonotype was counted ten times or more. The chain has TRBV12-3 or TRBV12-4 and TRBJ1-5; weak D call: TRBD1 (6 bases). The V end lost 8 bases, the J end lost 4 bases, and 18 bases lay between the germline ends. The length of the CDR3 is 15 residues. The CDR3 here is CASAPGGGPNQPQHF. The DNA for the CDR3 is TGTGCCAGCGCTCCTGGCGGGGGGCCAAATCAGCCCCAGCATTTT.

This clonotype was recorded at least ten times. The chain joins TRBV12-3 or TRBV12-4 to TRBJ1-3; D is undetermined. The CDR3 extends over 16 amino acids. With 5 bases removed from V and 2 bases from J, the gap between germline ends came to 16 bases. The DNA of the CDR3 is TGTGCCAGCAGTCCTGGAGCGGCGGGGACTGGAAACACCATATATTTT. It translates to CASSPGAAGTGNTIYF.

This clonotype occurred many times. This chain uses TRBV4-1 with TRBJ2-1; no reliable D call. This CDR3 comprises 13 residues. Germline lookup yields CDR1 MGHRA and CDR2 YSYEKL. Trimming shortened V by 1 base and J by 10 bases, and 11 bases separated the two germline ends. The CDR3 spells CASSQAVSREQFF. CDR3 coding DNA: TGCGCCAGCAGCCAAGCGGTTTCTAGGGAGCAGTTCTTC.

There are many counts of this clonotype. The chain couples TRBV11-2 to TRBJ2-5, with D uncertain. The germline CDR1 and CDR2 sequences are SGHAT and FQNNGV. The germline V and J ends were trimmed by 5 bases and 4 bases, with 11 bases remaining between them. The CDR3 extends over 13 amino acids. The CDR3 sequence is CASSPTRVETQYF. CDR3 coding DNA: TGTGCCAGCAGCCCTACCCGCGTAGAGACCCAGTACTTC.

The CDR3 bases are TGTGCCACCAGCAGAGGACTAGCGGGGTTCTACAATGAGCAGTTCTTC. It specifies CATSRGLAGFYNEQFF. V usage is TRBV15 and J usage is TRBJ2-1, with 11 bases aligning to TRBD2. The trim removed 1 base at V and 3 bases at J, leaving 2 bases unmatched. The CDR3 totals 16 residues. Germline V CDR1 and CDR2: LNHNV, YYDKDF (reference sequence).

This clonotype has a count of ten or more. V and J are TRBV2 and TRBJ1-5; no reliable D call. Trimming took 6 bases from V and 5 from J, leaving 11 bases between them. The CDR3 has 13 residues. CDR1 and CDR2 (germline): SNHLY, FYNNEI. The DNA of the CDR3 is TGTGCCAGCAGAACCAGATGGGATCAGCCCCAGCATTTT. Its protein is CASRTRWDQPQHF. Combining the CDR3 with reference TRBV2 and TRBJ1-5 gives the whole variable domain EPEVTQTPSHQVTQMGQEVILRCVPISNHLYFYWYRQILGQKVEFLVSFYNNEISEKSEIFDDQFSVERPDGSNFTLKIRSTKLEDSAMYFCASRTRWDQPQHFGDGTRLSIL.

V and J are TRBV6-1 and TRBJ2-3; 11 bases align to TRBD2. Germline V gives CDR1 MNHNS, CDR2 SASEGT. Losses at the gene ends were 6 bases for V and 6 bases for J; bases not matched to a gene: 11. The CDR3 sequence is 16 residues long. The CDR3 DNA reads as TGTGCCAGCAGGCGTACACTAGCGGGGGTAGAGGATACGCAGTATTTT. It translates to CASRRTLAGVEDTQYF.

This clonotype was recorded at least ten times. The rearrangement links TRBV11-2 to TRBJ2-7; the D gene is possibly TRBD1 (6 bases). V was shortened by 7 bases and J by 1 base, with 14 bases between the two germline ends. The germline V gene encodes CDR1 SGHAT and CDR2 FQNNGV. This CDR3 contains 14 residues. The CDR3 bases are TGTGCCAGCACACCTACAAGGGGGTCCTACGAGCAGTACTTC. It translates to CASTPTRGSYEQYF.

The V call is TRBV19, the J call TRBJ1-1, with 10 bases fitting TRBD1. V was pared by 11 bases and J by 5 bases, with 8 bases of the junction left unmatched. Germline lookup yields CDR1 LNHDA and CDR2 SQIVND (reference sequence). The CDR3 length is 13 residues. As DNA, the CDR3 is TGTGCCTGTACCGGGACAGGGGAAACTGAAGCTTTCTTT. This encodes CACTGTGETEAFF.

The chain links TRBV7-3 to TRBJ2-7; 12 nucleotides agree with TRBD2. CDR3 length: 14 amino acids. CDR1 is SGHTA and CDR2 is FQGTGA in the germline V gene. After removal of 6 bases from V and 3 bases from J, the junction contained 3 bases not matched to a gene. CDR3 in amino acids: CASRTSGGNYEQYF. The CDR3 DNA reads as TGTGCCAGCAGGACTAGCGGGGGAAACTACGAGCAGTACTTC.

The V and J genes are TRBV5-5 and TRBJ1-2; the match to TRBD1 covers 7 bases. The V gene end was trimmed by 4 bases and the J gene end by 4 bases; junction bases not matched to a gene: 13. CDR3 size: 16 residues. Germline CDR1 reads SGHKS; CDR2 reads YYEKEE (reference sequence). CDR3 in amino acids: CASSVMQGQTFYGYTF. CDR3 DNA sequence: TGTGCCAGCAGCGTTATGCAGGGACAGACTTTCTATGGCTACACCTTC.

This clonotype showed up many times. The J gene is TRBJ1-1, the V gene TRBV15, with a tentative D call TRBD1 (6 bases). The length of the CDR3 is 15 residues. CDR1 is LNHNV, CDR2 YYDKDF, per germline (reference sequence). Trimming stripped 2 bases from V and 0 bases from J, with 10 bases between. In DNA form, the CDR3 reads TGTGCCACCAGCAGACTAGGGGGTCTGAACACTGAAGCTTTCTTT. Amino acid sequence: CATSRLGGLNTEAFF.

The V call is TRBV10-3, the J call TRBJ1-2; the D is unclear. V was cut by 10 bases and J by 14 bases, with 23 bases left in between. CDR3 length: 12 amino acids. Germline values: CDR1 ENHRY, CDR2 SYGVKD. As DNA, the CDR3 is TGTGCCACCAAGACTGCGGACGGACCCCCTACCTTC. Amino acids: CATKTADGPPTF.

This clonotype appeared many times. For the CDR3, the DNA is TGTGCCAGCTCACCGGACAGGCTAAACTATGGCTACACCTTC. It yields the protein CASSPDRLNYGYTF. V and J are TRBV18 and TRBJ1-2, with 7 nucleotides matching TRBD1. This CDR3 contains 14 residues. Germline values: CDR1 KGHSH, CDR2 LQKENI. V dropped 3 bases and J dropped 2; count of bases not matched to a gene: 3.

This clonotype has ten or more counts. The chain couples TRBV7-2 to TRBJ2-1, with D maybe TRBD2 (6 bases). V lost 3 bases, J lost 10 bases, and 16 bases lay in between. This CDR3 is built from 14 residues. Germline V gives CDR1 SGHTA, CDR2 FQGNSA. This CDR3 is CASSLLGGRDEQFF. The CDR3 DNA is TGTGCCAGCAGCTTGCTGGGGGGACGGGACGAGCAGTTCTTC.

This clonotype was counted at least ten times. This rearrangement joins TRBV7-9 to TRBJ1-5; the D gene is possibly TRBD1 (6 bases). CDR3 length equals 16 residues. V lost 1 base to trimming and J lost 5 bases, with 15 bases between them. Germline V gives CDR1 SEHNR, CDR2 FQNEAQ (reference sequence). The CDR3 DNA reads TGTGCCAGCAGCTTAGACGCAGGGGCCGGGGATCAGCCCCAGCATTTT. It specifies CASSLDAGAGDQPQHF.